This passage covers 27 T cell receptor beta chains from one sample sequenced in a study of T-cell memory formation after mild COVID-19. TCRdb re-called the 5' RACE reads with MiXCR, one entry per CDR3 protein. The sample shows 150,000 or so distinct CDR3 sequences, roughly 28% of them seen only once. The source material was PBMCs or a T cell subset sorted from them (not recorded which). These receptors all come from an adult woman who had mild COVID-19 (a few samples of this study predate the infection). Cell type and time point are not known.

V gene TRBV7-9 combines with J gene TRBJ2-6, with a possible D match to TRBD2 (6 bases). CDR3 size: 16 residues. In germline, CDR1 is SEHNR, CDR2 FQNEAQ (reference sequence). Trimming cost V 2 bases and J 4 bases, with 12 bases left between them. CDR3: CASSLRIAGGANVLTF. The CDR3 DNA is TGTGCCAGCAGCTTAAGAATTGCGGGAGGGGCCAACGTCCTGACTTTC. Looking up the rest from reference TRBV7-9 and TRBJ2-6 gives the full variable domain: DTGVSQNPRHKITKRGQNVTFRCDPISEHNRLYWYRQTLGQGPEFLTYFQNEAQLEKSRLLSDRFSAERPKGSFSTLEIQRTEQGDSAMYLCASSLRIAGGANVLTFGAGSRLTVL.

This clonotype was seen a few times. The chain uses TRBV18 and TRBJ1-2; D gene uncertain. The CDR3 consists of 15 residues. The germline gives CDR1 KGHSH, CDR2 LQKENI. Trimming stripped 0 bases from V and 1 base from J, with 9 bases between. The CDR3 sequence is CASSPPGEVNYGYTF. CDR3 sequence (DNA): TGTGCCAGCTCACCACCCGGCGAAGTTAACTATGGCTACACCTTC.

As DNA, the CDR3 is TGCGCCAGCAGCCATCTCAGAAATCTAATGAACACTGAAGCTTTCTTT. Its protein is CASSHLRNLMNTEAFF. The rearrangement joins TRBV4-3 to TRBJ1-1; D unclear. Trimming took 3 bases from V and 0 from J, leaving 14 bases between them. The CDR3 covers 16 residues. The germline CDR1 and CDR2 sequences are LGHNA and YSLEER.

V and J are TRBV3-1 and TRBJ2-5; TRBD1 or TRBD2 may be the D gene (5 bases each). V lost 3 bases to trimming and J lost 10 bases, with 15 bases between them. Per the germline V gene, CDR1 is LGHDT and CDR2 is YNNKEL (reference sequence). The CDR3 is 13 amino acids. In DNA, the CDR3 is TGTGCCAGCAGCCATGGGACGGGTAATGACCAGTACTTC. Its translation is CASSHGTGNDQYF.

This chain links TRBV4-3 with TRBJ2-3; TRBD2 is a possible D gene (5 bases). CDR3 length equals 16 residues. Trimming removed 3 bases from V and 2 bases from J, with 15 bases in between. Per the germline V gene, CDR1 is LGHNA and CDR2 is YSLEER. CDR3 DNA: TGCGCCAGCAGCCAGAGAGAGGGCCTACTCACAGATACGCAGTATTTT. It codes for CASSQREGLLTDTQYF.

V usage is TRBV12-5 and J usage is TRBJ2-3; the D gene is possibly TRBD2 (7 bases). V was shortened by 7 bases and J by 1 base, with 12 bases between the two germline ends. CDR1 and CDR2 from the germline V gene are LGHNT and FRNRAP. The CDR3 contains 14 residues. CDR3 bases: TGTGCTAGTGATCGGGGGGCCCGCACAGATACGCAGTATTTT. It encodes CASDRGARTDTQYF.

The chain combines TRBV20-1 with TRBJ2-1, with 12 positions matching TRBD2. Germline CDR1 DFQATT, CDR2 SNEGSKA (reference sequence). J was trimmed by 6 bases and V by 6 bases; bases with no gene match: 9. The CDR3 contains 15 residues. The CDR3 is CSAPLAGGPFNEQFF. The CDR3 DNA reads TGCAGTGCACCCCTAGCGGGGGGGCCTTTCAATGAGCAGTTCTTC.

The J gene is TRBJ2-1, the V gene TRBV20-1; 10 bases agree with TRBD2. This CDR3 has 16 residues. Germline lookup yields CDR1 DFQATT and CDR2 SNEGSKA (reference sequence). After removal of 1 base from V and 5 bases from J, the junction contained 8 bases not matched to a gene. The CDR3: CSARVLGLAGDNEQFF. In nucleotides, the CDR3 is TGCAGTGCTAGAGTTTTGGGGCTAGCGGGGGACAATGAGCAGTTCTTC.

The chain employs TRBV28 and TRBJ2-2, with 10 bases identical to TRBD1. CDR3 length: 17 residues. Germline CDR1 and CDR2: MDHEN and SYDVKM. V shed 5 bases and J 4 bases; nucleotides not matched to a gene: 10. CDR3 loop: CASSQKAGTGATGELFF. The CDR3, as DNA: TGTGCCAGCAGTCAAAAAGCCGGGACAGGGGCCACCGGGGAGCTGTTTTTT.

This clonotype was seen a few times. This sequence joins TRBV6-2 or TRBV6-3 and TRBJ2-7; D unresolved. This CDR3 comprises 13 residues. Trimming shortened V by 7 bases and J by 4 bases, and 14 bases separated the two germline ends. CDR1 and CDR2 from the germline V gene are MNHEY and SVGEGT. CDR3 residues: CASTHRIGYEQYF. In DNA, the CDR3 is TGTGCCAGCACCCATAGGATCGGGTACGAGCAGTACTTC.

The gene calls are TRBV6-5 and TRBJ2-1; D could derive from TRBD1 or TRBD2 (5 bases each). This CDR3 contains 14 residues. The V gene's germline CDR1 is MNHEY and CDR2 SVGAGI. Trimming cost V 2 bases and J 6 bases, with 11 bases left between them. The DNA for the CDR3 is TGTGCCAGCAGTTACGGGGGTAGGGTCAATGAGCAGTTCTTC. Residues: CASSYGGRVNEQFF.

This clonotype was found a few times. This sequence joins TRBV19 and TRBJ1-6; tentative D call: TRBD1 (5 bases). This CDR3 is 15 amino acids long. The V end lost 7 bases, the J end lost 3 bases, and 13 bases lay between the germline ends. Looked up from germline, CDR1 is LNHDA and CDR2 is SQIVND (reference sequence). CDR3 coding DNA: TGTGCCAGTAACTCCGGGACTCTCTATAATTCACCCCTCCACTTT. It yields the protein CASNSGTLYNSPLHF.

This rearrangement joins TRBV5-6 to TRBJ1-2, with D possibly matching TRBD1 (5 bases). Germline V gives CDR1 SGHDT, CDR2 YYEEEE. The CDR3 spans 15 residues. Trimming stripped 0 bases from V and 4 bases from J, with 13 bases between. The DNA of the CDR3 is TGTGCCAGCAGCTTGGACGTGGGGGTGGCCTATGGCTACACCTTC. It translates to CASSLDVGVAYGYTF.

The rearrangement joins TRBV5-1 to TRBJ1-5, with 7 bases matching TRBD1. CDR1 is SGHRS, CDR2 YFSETQ, per germline. V gave up 0 bases and J gave up 2 bases; unmatched junction bases: 8. The CDR3 loop spans 17 amino acids. The CDR3 DNA reads TGCGCCAGCAGCTTGGGAGAGGGGGCCTCCGGCAATCAGCCCCAGCATTTT. This sequence encodes CASSLGEGASGNQPQHF.

The chain uses TRBV7-8 and TRBJ1-1; 11 positions agree with TRBD1. J gave up 3 bases and V 7 bases, and 7 bases lay outside the gene matches. This CDR3 comprises 15 residues. Germline V gene data show CDR1 as SGHVS and CDR2 as FQNEAQ. This CDR3 is CASIRTGGRDTEAFF. DNA of the CDR3: TGTGCCAGCATTCGGACAGGGGGCCGAGACACTGAAGCTTTCTTT.

This chain connects TRBV7-2 to TRBJ2-4; D call uncertain. This CDR3 is 11 amino acids long. V gave up 5 bases and J gave up 13 bases, with 12 bases separating them. Germline CDR1 reads SGHTA; CDR2 reads FQGNSA. The CDR3 here is CASSTLGPQYF. In DNA, the CDR3 is TGTGCCAGCAGCACCTTAGGGCCCCAGTACTTC.

J is TRBJ1-2 and V is TRBV12-3 or TRBV12-4; TRBD1 might be the D (6 bases). V was pared by 5 bases and J by 4 bases, with 11 bases between. This CDR3 is built from 13 residues. CDR3 amino acids: CASSVPGAYGYTF. In DNA, the CDR3 is TGTGCCAGCAGTGTTCCAGGGGCCTATGGCTACACCTTC.

The V call is TRBV18, the J call TRBJ2-1; D is undetermined. V was pared by 1 base and J by 0 bases, with 7 bases between. Germline CDR1 reads KGHSH; CDR2 reads LQKENI. This CDR3 has 15 amino acids. This chain's CDR3 is CASSPLIHSYNEQFF. The CDR3 nucleotides are TGTGCCAGCTCACCACTCATCCACTCCTACAATGAGCAGTTCTTC.

This clonotype came up a few times. The chain has TRBV11-2 and TRBJ2-7; 15 nucleotides align to TRBD2. The V and J ends lost 5 bases and 2 bases, in that order; junction bases with no gene match: 7. Germline CDR1 reads SGHAT; CDR2 reads FQNNGV. This CDR3 has 17 residues. The CDR3 region has the DNA TGTGCCAGCAGCCCCTACGGACTAGCGGGAGGGCCCTACGAGCAGTACTTC. Encoded protein: CASSPYGLAGGPYEQYF.

This clonotype was seen just once. J is TRBJ2-3 and V is TRBV7-9, with TRBD2 matching over 15 bases. Germline lookup yields CDR1 SEHNR and CDR2 FQNEAQ (reference sequence). The CDR3 totals 18 residues. J gave up 0 bases and V 5 bases, and 6 bases lay outside the gene matches. In DNA, the CDR3 is TGTGCCAGCAGCAACCCGGGACTAGCGGGGGGAAGCACAGATACGCAGTATTTT. This encodes CASSNPGLAGGSTDTQYF.

The chain couples TRBV7-8 to TRBJ2-1; D gene unclear. The CDR3 loop spans 11 amino acids. V lost 2 bases and J 10 bases, leaving 6 bases between the germline ends. The germline V gene encodes CDR1 SGHVS and CDR2 FQNEAQ. The CDR3 DNA sequence: TGTGCCAGCAGCTTAAGTCGCGAGCAGTTCTTC. Its protein is CASSLSREQFF.

V gene TRBV27 combines with J gene TRBJ2-7, with 8 bases that match TRBD2. CDR3 size: 15 residues. Germline lookup yields CDR1 MNHEY and CDR2 SMNVEV (reference sequence). Unmatched junction bases numbered 14, after V lost 7 bases and J lost 6 bases. The CDR3 DNA is TGTGCCAGCAATTCCTGGGGTAGCGGGATTGTCGAGCAGTACTTC. Encoded protein: CASNSWGSGIVEQYF.

There are a few counts of this clonotype. The chain has TRBV6-5 and TRBJ2-1; TRBD2 matches at 11 bases. CDR3 length: 16 residues. Germline V CDR1 and CDR2: MNHEY, SVGAGI. V was clipped by 5 bases and J by 7 bases; unmatched bases: 10. CDR3 residues: CASSPYSGRAGNEQFF. In nucleotides, the CDR3 is TGTGCCAGCAGTCCCTATAGCGGGAGGGCGGGAAATGAGCAGTTCTTC.

This clonotype was seen only a few times. The chain uses TRBV15 and TRBJ2-1; D is perhaps TRBD1 (5 bases). Germline values: CDR1 LNHNV, CDR2 YYDKDF (reference sequence). V dropped 0 bases and J dropped 8 bases, with 11 bases sitting between them. The CDR3 sequence is 14 residues long. CDR3 in amino acids: CATSRDRAEDEQFF. Written as DNA, the CDR3 is TGTGCCACCAGCAGAGACAGGGCCGAGGATGAGCAGTTCTTC.

This clonotype was seen only a few times. This rearrangement joins TRBV7-6 to TRBJ2-2, with 12 positions matching TRBD2. Trimming cost V 5 bases and J 3 bases; bases outside gene matches: 7. The CDR3 sequence is 17 residues long. Per germline, CDR1 SGHVS and CDR2 FNYEAQ. Written as DNA, the CDR3 is TGTGCCAGCAGCATGCTACTAGCGGGAGGCCACACCGGGGAGCTGTTTTTT. It specifies CASSMLLAGGHTGELFF.

Only a few counts were recorded for this clonotype. This rearrangement joins TRBV9 to TRBJ2-3, with 11 bases lining up with TRBD2. The CDR3 totals 16 residues. V trimming: 3 bases; J trimming: 2 bases; junction bases outside the gene matches: 5. CDR1 and CDR2 (germline): SGDLS, YYNGEE. This CDR3 reads CASSAASGGFTDTQYF. CDR3 nucleotides: TGTGCCAGCAGCGCAGCTAGCGGGGGGTTCACAGATACGCAGTATTTT.

This clonotype appeared a few times. This chain uses TRBV29-1 with TRBJ2-3, with 12 bases matching TRBD1. Losses at the gene ends were 5 bases for V and 3 bases for J; bases not matched to a gene: 12. Germline V gene data show CDR1 as SQVTM and CDR2 as ANQGSEA. This CDR3 comprises 17 residues. The CDR3 sequence is CSVSGTGGLWITDTQYF. CDR3 nucleotide sequence: TGCAGCGTTTCCGGGACAGGGGGCTTGTGGATTACAGATACGCAGTATTTT.